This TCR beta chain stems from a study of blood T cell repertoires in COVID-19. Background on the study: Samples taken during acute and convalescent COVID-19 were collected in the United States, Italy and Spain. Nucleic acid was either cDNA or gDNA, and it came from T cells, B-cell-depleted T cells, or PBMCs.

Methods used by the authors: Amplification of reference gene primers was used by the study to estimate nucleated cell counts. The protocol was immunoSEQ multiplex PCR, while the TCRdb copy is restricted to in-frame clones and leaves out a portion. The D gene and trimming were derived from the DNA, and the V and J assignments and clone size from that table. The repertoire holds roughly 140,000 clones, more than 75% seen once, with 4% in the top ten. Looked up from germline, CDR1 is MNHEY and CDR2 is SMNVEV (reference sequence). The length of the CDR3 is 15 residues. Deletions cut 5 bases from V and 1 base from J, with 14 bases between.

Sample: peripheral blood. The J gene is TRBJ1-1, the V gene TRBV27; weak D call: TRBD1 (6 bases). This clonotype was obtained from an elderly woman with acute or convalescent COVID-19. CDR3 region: CASSQNREPNTEAFF. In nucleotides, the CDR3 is TGTGCCAGCAGTCAAAACAGGGAGCCGAACACTGAAGCTTTCTTT.